The next 25 T cell receptor beta chains were all read from a single sample in a study of cytomegalovirus exposure and HLA in healthy donors. The PCR contained 60 Vbeta and 13 Jbeta primers. Assay used: immunoSEQ multiplex PCR; TCRdb lists only in-frame clones, some missing. The sample lists some 120,000 clones, roughly 70% occurring once. Sequenced input: PBMCs. Every receptor here comes from a man aged 25 to 40 in good health and CMV-seronegative.

This chain uses TRBV4-2 with TRBJ2-4; 8 bases line up with TRBD1. The length of the CDR3 is 16 residues. Germline V gene sequence: CDR1 LGHNA, CDR2 YNFKEQ. Trimming took 1 base from V and 16 from J; bases not matched to a gene: 18. The CDR3 protein is CASSQVVVGQGLFRYF. In nucleotides, the CDR3 is TGTGCCAGCAGCCAAGTCGTAGTTGGACAGGGTCTTTTCAGATACTTC.

This chain links TRBV30 with TRBJ2-3; no clear D. The CDR3 runs to 13 residues. Germline V gene lookup returns CDR1 GTSNPN and CDR2 SVGIG (reference sequence). Between the trimmed V and J ends, which lost 1 base and 6 bases, there was a span of 11 bases. CDR3 in DNA: TGTGCCTGGAGTGGGTATAGTTTGGATACGCAGTATTTT. Protein sequence: CAWSGYSLDTQYF.

V usage is TRBV7-6 and J usage is TRBJ2-7, with D perhaps matching TRBD1 (6 bases). Per germline, CDR1 SGHVS and CDR2 FNYEAQ. V shed 4 bases and J shed 3 bases, with 13 bases lying between them. The CDR3 loop spans 14 amino acids. CDR3 loop: CASSSMTGNYEQYF. DNA of the CDR3: TGTGCCAGCAGCTCCATGACAGGCAACTACGAGCAGTACTTC.

This clone was seen a handful of times. The V call is TRBV5-5, the J call TRBJ2-1; TRBD2 matches at 7 bases. CDR1 is SGHKS, CDR2 YYEKEE, per germline (reference sequence). The CDR3 is 16 amino acids. V lost 4 bases to trimming and J lost 0 bases; unmatched junction nucleotides: 7. The CDR3 region has the DNA TGTGCCAGCAGCCCTCTAGCGGAGAGCTCCTACAATGAGCAGTTCTTC. Amino acids: CASSPLAESSYNEQFF. The whole variable domain, remainder taken from reference TRBV5-5 and TRBJ2-1, is DAGVTQSPTHLIKTRGQQVTLRCSPISGHKSVSWYQQVLGQGPQFIFQYYEKEERGRGNFPDRFSARQFPNYSSELNVNALLLGDSALYLCASSPLAESSYNEQFFGPGTRLTVL.

The rearrangement uses TRBV5-1 and TRBJ2-3; TRBD2 is a possible D gene (5 bases). The V end was cut by 3 bases, the J end by 4 bases, with 15 bases between. The CDR3 runs 15 residues. Germline lookup yields CDR1 SGHRS and CDR2 YFSETQ. For the CDR3, the DNA is TGCGCCAGCAGCTCCAGCGGAATAGGTCCAGATACGCAGTATTTT. This gives the protein CASSSSGIGPDTQYF. Based on the CDR3 plus reference TRBV5-1 and TRBJ2-3, the full variable domain is KAGVTQTPRYLIKTRGQQVTLSCSPISGHRSVSWYQQTPGQGLQFLFEYFSETQRNKGNFPGRFSGRQFSNSRSEMNVSTLELGDSALYLCASSSSGIGPDTQYFGPGTRLTVL.

The chain is built from TRBV7-9 and TRBJ1-3, with a possible D match to TRBD1 (5 bases). The CDR3 runs to 16 residues. The germline CDR1 and CDR2 sequences are SEHNR and FQNEAQ (reference sequence). With 1 base removed from V and 3 bases from J, the gap between germline ends came to 13 bases. The CDR3: CASSLEPGGFGNTIYF. CDR3 DNA sequence: TGTGCCAGCAGCTTAGAACCCGGGGGGTTTGGAAACACCATATATTTT.

The chain combines TRBV29-1 with TRBJ2-7; D not certain. The V end was cut by 6 bases, the J end by 4 bases, with 4 bases between. The CDR3 has 9 amino acids. The germline V gene encodes CDR1 SQVTM and CDR2 ANQGSEA. CDR3 residues: CSVTYEQYF. CDR3 coding DNA: TGCAGCGTCACATACGAGCAGTACTTC.

The chain carries TRBV7-3 and TRBJ2-1; perhaps TRBD1 as D (6 bases). The CDR3 consists of 16 residues. CDR1 and CDR2 from the germline V gene are SGHTA and FQGTGA. V was trimmed by 4 bases and J by 4 bases, leaving 17 bases between them. CDR3: CASSSQPGTSYNEQFF. For the CDR3, the DNA is TGTGCCAGCAGCTCTCAACCCGGGACATCTTACAATGAGCAGTTCTTC.

The V call is TRBV13, the J call TRBJ2-4; a possible D gene is TRBD2 (5 bases). V was trimmed by 5 bases and J by 6 bases, leaving 17 bases between them. The CDR3 loop spans 15 amino acids. Germline loops: CDR1 PRHDT, CDR2 FYEKMQ (reference sequence). The CDR3 region is CASSPPDTAGNIQYF. The CDR3, as DNA: TGTGCCAGCAGCCCACCCGACACTGCGGGAAACATTCAGTACTTC.

This clone was seen a single time. The chain uses TRBV28 and TRBJ1-1; D gene unclear. V was cut by 3 bases and J by 6 bases, with 5 bases left in between. The V gene's germline CDR1 is MDHEN and CDR2 SYDVKM. The CDR3 length is 11 residues. CDR3 loop: CASSFRAEAFF. In DNA form, the CDR3 reads TGTGCCAGCAGTTTCCGGGCTGAAGCTTTCTTT.

This clone was counted a single time. The chain carries TRBV18 and TRBJ1-3; 7 nucleotides agree with TRBD1. The junction had 7 bases not matched to a gene; V was cut back by 4 bases and J by 4 bases. CDR3 length: 15 amino acids. Germline V gene data show CDR1 as KGHSH and CDR2 as LQKENI. The CDR3 here is CASSQGQPQGNTIYF. The CDR3 bases are TGTGCCAGCTCACAGGGACAGCCCCAAGGAAACACCATATATTTT.

The rearrangement links TRBV28 to TRBJ2-3; 12 bases line up with TRBD2. The CDR3 is made up of 16 amino acids. The V gene's germline CDR1 is MDHEN and CDR2 SYDVKM. Trimming cost V 2 bases and J 5 bases; bases outside gene matches: 5. The CDR3: CASSLPSGRALDTQYF. The CDR3 nucleotides are TGTGCCAGCAGTTTACCTAGCGGGAGGGCCTTAGATACGCAGTATTTT.

The chain links TRBV19 to TRBJ2-5; no definite D call. This CDR3 comprises 14 residues. V dropped 2 bases and J dropped 1 base, with 8 bases sitting between them. Germline CDR1 is LNHDA and CDR2 is SQIVND (reference sequence). The CDR3 DNA sequence: TGTGCCAGTAGTATAACTGTACTCCAAGAGACCCAGTACTTC. Translation gives CASSITVLQETQYF.

This clone was found a few times. The J gene is TRBJ1-1, the V gene TRBV5-8; a possible D gene is TRBD1 (5 bases). This CDR3 is built from 15 residues. The V and J ends lost 0 bases and 4 bases respectively, with 13 bases between them. Germline-derived CDR1 and CDR2 are SGHTS and YDEGEE. This CDR3 is CASSLGGRDFTEAFF. The CDR3 region has the DNA TGTGCCAGCAGCTTGGGGGGCAGGGATTTCACTGAAGCTTTCTTT.

The genes are TRBV4-1 and TRBJ2-7, with D maybe TRBD2 (6 bases). CDR1 and CDR2 from the germline V gene are MGHRA and YSYEKL. The CDR3 consists of 15 residues. Between the trimmed V and J ends, which lost 4 bases and 4 bases, there was a span of 17 bases. CDR3 DNA sequence: TGCGCCAGCAGCCCTTTTGCGGGGAATAGTTACGAGCAGTACTTC. As protein: CASSPFAGNSYEQYF.

The V gene is TRBV28, the J gene TRBJ1-4; D is perhaps TRBD1 (5 bases). Trimming took 3 bases from V and 7 from J, leaving 9 bases between them. CDR1 is MDHEN and CDR2 is SYDVKM in the germline V gene. The CDR3 sequence is 13 residues long. The CDR3 DNA follows: TGTGCCAGCAGTTTTGGGGGGGGTGAAAAACTGTTTTTT. It is translated as CASSFGGGEKLFF.

The chain uses TRBV9 and TRBJ2-1; TRBD2 matches at 9 bases. In germline, CDR1 is SGDLS, CDR2 YYNGEE. The CDR3 spans 14 residues. With 0 bases clipped from V and 15 bases from J, the junction kept 10 bases outside the gene matches. In DNA, the CDR3 is TGTGCCAGCAGCGTAGAGACCAGCGGGAGGAGCGTGTTCTTC. This sequence encodes CASSVETSGRSVFF.

The rearrangement joins TRBV2 to TRBJ1-2; D is possibly TRBD1 (6 bases). Germline V gene sequence: CDR1 SNHLY, CDR2 FYNNEI. The CDR3 consists of 15 residues. The V and J ends lost 3 bases and 2 bases respectively, with 13 bases between them. CDR3 loop: CASSEAGAQNYGYTF. The CDR3 region has the DNA TGTGCCAGCAGTGAGGCGGGGGCCCAGAACTATGGCTACACCTTC.

The chain employs TRBV27 and TRBJ1-2; 7 positions agree with TRBD1. Germline V gives CDR1 MNHEY, CDR2 SMNVEV (reference sequence). The CDR3 has 16 residues. Trimming cost V 5 bases and J 6 bases; bases outside gene matches: 15. CDR3 in amino acids: CASSINPGQMRNGYTF. The DNA for the CDR3 is TGTGCCAGCAGTATAAACCCGGGACAGATGAGAAATGGCTACACCTTC.

This chain links TRBV7-3 with TRBJ2-1; D perhaps matches TRBD2 (6 bases). V was pared by 5 bases and J by 3 bases, with 17 bases between. This CDR3 spans 16 amino acids. CDR1 is SGHTA, CDR2 FQGTGA, per germline. The CDR3 DNA reads TGTGCCAGCAGCCCTCCTGGGGGGTTCGGCTACAATGAGCAGTTCTTC. This encodes CASSPPGGFGYNEQFF. The full variable domain, its missing parts supplied by reference TRBV7-3 and TRBJ2-1, is GAGVSQTPSNKVTEKGKYVELRCDPISGHTALYWYRQSLGQGPEFLIYFQGTGAADDSGLPNDRFFAVRPEGSVSTLKIQRTERGDSAVYLCASSPPGGFGYNEQFFGPGTRLTVL.

The chain recombines TRBV27 with TRBJ2-1; TRBD2 agrees at 7 bases. This CDR3 comprises 14 residues. Germline V gene sequence: CDR1 MNHEY, CDR2 SMNVEV (reference sequence). Trimming took 6 bases from V and 3 from J; bases not matched to a gene: 5. The DNA for the CDR3 is TGTGCCAGCAGGACCGGGACTATCTACAATGAGCAGTTCTTC. It encodes CASRTGTIYNEQFF.

This chain links TRBV12-2 with TRBJ1-3; whether TRBD1, the table's D call, matches the DNA was not checked. TRBV12-2 is shown as a pseudogene. The CDR3 has 15 residues. CDR3 DNA sequence: TGTGCAAGTCGCTTAGGCCCAGGGAACAGAAACACCATATATTTT. Translated: CASRLGPGNRNTIYF.

The chain joins TRBV6-5 to TRBJ1-2; TRBD1 matches at 9 bases. Germline trimming cut 2 bases from V and 1 base from J; bases unmatched to any gene: 2. This CDR3 has 15 amino acids. Germline loops: CDR1 MNHEY, CDR2 SVGAGI. CDR3 coding DNA: TGTGCCAGCAGTTACGGGGACAGGGTTAACTATGGCTACACCTTC. Protein product: CASSYGDRVNYGYTF.

The V and J genes are TRBV5-6 and TRBJ2-7, with D possibly matching TRBD1 (6 bases). Germline CDR1 SGHDT, CDR2 YYEEEE. This CDR3 comprises 15 residues. Trimming stripped 3 bases from V and 4 bases from J, with 17 bases between. CDR3 amino acids: CASSSEPGQTYEQYF. CDR3 coding DNA: TGTGCCAGCAGCTCCGAACCGGGACAAACATACGAGCAGTACTTC.

This clone was seen a single time. The rearrangement joins TRBV25-1 to TRBJ2-1, with TRBD1 identical over 9 bases. V shed 2 bases and J 14 bases; nucleotides not matched to a gene: 16. This CDR3 has 16 residues. CDR1 is MGHDK, CDR2 SYGVNS, per germline. CDR3 region: CASSERVGQGLVVEFF. CDR3 coding DNA: TGTGCCAGCAGTGAAAGGGTGGGACAGGGTTTGGTTGTTGAGTTCTTC.